These T cell receptor beta chains were read from a single sample in a study of HIV-infected patients and healthy controls. TCRdb fed the 5' RACE reads into MiXCR, producing one record per CDR3 protein. The sample records 60,000 to 75,000 distinct CDR3 sequences, about 15% being singletons. Sample: CD4+ T cells from blood. These TCRs come from a human donor in good health. Both conserved end residues are part of each CDR3. D genes are given only for firm matches. A clone size is listed for some rows: how often the clone was seen (once, few, many), or a class if it is expanded.

d_gene: TRBD1
j_gene: TRBJ2-5
len: 16
abundance: few
v_gene: TRBV28
CDR3aa: CASSLGGQGFQETQYF
CDR3nt: TGTGCCAGCAGTCTAGGGGGACAGGGTTTCCAAGAGACCCAGTACTTC

d_gene: TRBD1
j_gene: TRBJ2-1
len: 17
abundance: few
v_gene: TRBV6-2/TRBV6-3
CDR3aa: CASSYSRDRGSYNEQFF
CDR3nt: TGTGCCAGCAGTTACTCCCGAGACAGGGGATCGTACAATGAGCAGTTCTTC

d_gene: .
j_gene: TRBJ2-5
len: 15
abundance: many
v_gene: TRBV6-5
CDR3aa: CASSTRGRVGETQYF
CDR3nt: TGTGCCAGCTCCACCCGGGGCAGGGTTGGCGAGACCCAGTACTTC

d_gene: TRBD1
j_gene: TRBJ2-5
len: 14
abundance: many
v_gene: TRBV5-1
CDR3aa: CASSVTGYQETQYF
CDR3nt: TGCGCCAGCAGCGTGACAGGGTACCAAGAGACCCAGTACTTC

d_gene: .
j_gene: TRBJ2-3
len: 15
abundance: .
v_gene: TRBV4-2
CDR3aa: CASSQEGPNTDTQYF
CDR3nt: TGTGCCAGCAGCCAGGAGGGTCCTAACACAGATACGCAGTATTTT

d_gene: TRBD1
j_gene: TRBJ2-2
len: 14
abundance: .
v_gene: TRBV6-1
CDR3aa: CASSGTANTGELFF
CDR3nt: TGTGCCAGCAGCGGGACAGCGAACACCGGGGAGCTGTTTTTT

d_gene: TRBD2
j_gene: TRBJ2-1
len: 14
abundance: few
v_gene: TRBV29-1
CDR3aa: CSVEYGLALNEQFF
CDR3nt: TGCAGCGTTGAGTACGGACTAGCGCTCAATGAGCAGTTCTTC

d_gene: .
j_gene: TRBJ2-1
len: 13
abundance: .
v_gene: TRBV7-3
CDR3aa: CASSLSPSDEQFF
CDR3nt: TGTGCCAGCAGCTTGAGTCCTAGCGATGAGCAGTTCTTC

d_gene: .
j_gene: TRBJ1-5
len: 18
abundance: many
v_gene: TRBV20-1
CDR3aa: CSARDPLAPTASNQPQHF
CDR3nt: TGCAGTGCTAGAGATCCTCTGGCCCCTACCGCAAGCAATCAGCCCCAGCATTTT

d_gene: .
j_gene: TRBJ2-2
len: 15
abundance: .
v_gene: TRBV7-2
CDR3aa: CASSPLAGNTGELFF
CDR3nt: TGTGCCAGCAGCCCCCTCGCGGGTAACACCGGGGAGCTGTTTTTT

d_gene: TRBD1
j_gene: TRBJ2-1
len: 21
abundance: .
v_gene: TRBV7-2
CDR3aa: CASSRNPHPGQGALGRNEQFF
CDR3nt: TGTGCCAGCAGCAGAAACCCCCACCCGGGACAGGGGGCGCTTGGGCGCAATGAGCAGTTCTTC